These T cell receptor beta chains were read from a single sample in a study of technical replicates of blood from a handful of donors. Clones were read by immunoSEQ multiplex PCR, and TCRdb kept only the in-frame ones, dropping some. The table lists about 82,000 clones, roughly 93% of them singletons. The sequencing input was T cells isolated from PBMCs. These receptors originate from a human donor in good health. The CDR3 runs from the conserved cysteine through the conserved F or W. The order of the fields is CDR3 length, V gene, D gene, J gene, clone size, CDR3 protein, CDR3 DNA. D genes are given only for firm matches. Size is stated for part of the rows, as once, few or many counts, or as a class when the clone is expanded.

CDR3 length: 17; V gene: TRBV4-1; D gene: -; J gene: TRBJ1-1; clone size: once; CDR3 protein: CASSLYPGVFRISEAFF; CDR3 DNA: TGCGCCAGCAGCCTCTACCCGGGGGTTTTTCGGATCTCTGAAGCTTTCTTT
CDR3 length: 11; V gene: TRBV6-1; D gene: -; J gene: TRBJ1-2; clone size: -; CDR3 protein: CASMEVYGYTF; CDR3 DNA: TGTGCCAGCATGGAGGTCTATGGCTACACCTTC
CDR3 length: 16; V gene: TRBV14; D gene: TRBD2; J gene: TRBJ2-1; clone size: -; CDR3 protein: CASSLGTSDSYNEQFF; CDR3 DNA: TGTGCCAGCAGCCTAGGGACTAGCGACTCCTACAATGAGCAGTTCTTC
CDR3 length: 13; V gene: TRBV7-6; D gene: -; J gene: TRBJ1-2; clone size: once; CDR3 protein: CASSLVAGGGYTF; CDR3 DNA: TGTGCCAGCAGCTTAGTAGCGGGCGGCGGCTACACCTTC
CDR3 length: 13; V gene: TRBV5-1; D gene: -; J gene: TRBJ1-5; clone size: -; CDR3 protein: CASSLDVGQPQHF; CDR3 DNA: TGCGCCAGCAGCCTAGATGTGGGTCAGCCCCAGCATTTT
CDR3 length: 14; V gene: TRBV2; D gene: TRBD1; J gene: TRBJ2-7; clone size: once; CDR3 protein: CASSLGTGGYEQYF; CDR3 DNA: TGTGCCAGCAGTCTTGGGACAGGGGGCTACGAGCAGTACTTC
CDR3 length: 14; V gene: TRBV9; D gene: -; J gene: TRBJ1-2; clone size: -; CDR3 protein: CASSVDVAGYGYTF; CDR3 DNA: TGTGCCAGCAGCGTAGATGTGGCGGGCTATGGCTACACCTTC
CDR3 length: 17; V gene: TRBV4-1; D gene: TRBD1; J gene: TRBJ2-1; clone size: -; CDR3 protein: CASSQQIDREKNNEQFF; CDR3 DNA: TGCGCCAGCAGCCAGCAAATCGACAGGGAGAAAAACAATGAGCAGTTCTTC
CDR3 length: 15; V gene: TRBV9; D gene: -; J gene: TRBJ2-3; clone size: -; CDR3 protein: CASSVRIASTDTQYF; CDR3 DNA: TGTGCCAGCAGCGTGCGCATTGCTAGCACAGATACGCAGTATTTT
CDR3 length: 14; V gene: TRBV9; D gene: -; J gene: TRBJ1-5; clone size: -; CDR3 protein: CASGRQGGGQPQHF; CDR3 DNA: TGTGCCAGCGGAAGACAAGGAGGAGGTCAGCCCCAGCATTTT
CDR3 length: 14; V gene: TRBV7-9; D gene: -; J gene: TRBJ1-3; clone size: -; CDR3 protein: CASSFDSSGNTIYF; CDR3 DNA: TGTGCCAGCAGCTTTGACAGCTCTGGAAACACCATATATTTT
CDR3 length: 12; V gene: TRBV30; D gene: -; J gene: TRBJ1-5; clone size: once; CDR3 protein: CAWNRGNQPQHF; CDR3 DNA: TGTGCCTGGAACCGGGGGAATCAGCCCCAGCATTTT
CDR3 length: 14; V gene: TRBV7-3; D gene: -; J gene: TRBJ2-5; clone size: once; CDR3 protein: CASSLDPGGETQYF; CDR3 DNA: TGTGCCAGCAGCTTAGATCCGGGTGGTGAGACCCAGTACTTC
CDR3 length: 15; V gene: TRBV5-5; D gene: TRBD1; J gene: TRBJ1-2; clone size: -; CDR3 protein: CASSSDPGTGHGYTF; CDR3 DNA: TGTGCCAGCAGCTCAGACCCCGGGACAGGGCATGGCTACACCTTC
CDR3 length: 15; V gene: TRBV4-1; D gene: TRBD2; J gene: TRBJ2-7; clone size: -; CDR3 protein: CASSQGRGGTYEQYF; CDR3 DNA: TGCGCCAGCAGCCAAGGACGGGGGGGGACCTACGAGCAGTACTTC
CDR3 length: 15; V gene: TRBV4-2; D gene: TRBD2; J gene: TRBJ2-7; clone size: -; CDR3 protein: CASSQLAGVVSEQYF; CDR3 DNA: TGTGCCAGCAGCCAACTAGCGGGAGTAGTCAGCGAGCAGTACTTC
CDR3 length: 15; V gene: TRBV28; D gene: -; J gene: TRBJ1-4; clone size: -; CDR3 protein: CASSLPDQSSEKLFF; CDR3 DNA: TGTGCCAGCAGTCTCCCAGATCAGTCTTCTGAAAAACTGTTTTTT
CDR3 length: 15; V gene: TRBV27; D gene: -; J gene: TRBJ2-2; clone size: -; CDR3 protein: CASSLAARGTGELFF; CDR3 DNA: TGTGCCAGCAGTTTAGCGGCCCGGGGTACCGGGGAGCTGTTTTTT
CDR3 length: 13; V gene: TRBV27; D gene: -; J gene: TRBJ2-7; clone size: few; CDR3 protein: CASSLSSTYEQYF; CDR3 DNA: TGTGCCAGCAGTTTAAGCTCAACCTACGAGCAGTACTTC
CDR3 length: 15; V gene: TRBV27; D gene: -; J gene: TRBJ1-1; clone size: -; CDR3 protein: CASSSDRGMVAEAFF; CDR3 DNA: TGTGCCAGCAGTTCCGATCGGGGAATGGTGGCTGAAGCTTTCTTT
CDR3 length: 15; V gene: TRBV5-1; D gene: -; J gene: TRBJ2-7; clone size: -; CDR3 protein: CASSLEAGAVYEQYF; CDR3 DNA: TGCGCCAGCAGCTTGGAGGCAGGGGCTGTCTACGAGCAGTACTTC
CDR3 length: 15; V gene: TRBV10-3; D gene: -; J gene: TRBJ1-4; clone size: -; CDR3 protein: CAISDSGGYNEKLFF; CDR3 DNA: TGTGCCATCAGTGATTCCGGGGGATATAATGAAAAACTGTTTTTT
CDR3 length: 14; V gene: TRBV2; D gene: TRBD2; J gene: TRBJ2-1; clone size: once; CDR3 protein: CASSVSGRFNEQFF; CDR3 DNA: TGTGCCAGCAGTGTTAGCGGGAGATTTAATGAGCAGTTCTTC
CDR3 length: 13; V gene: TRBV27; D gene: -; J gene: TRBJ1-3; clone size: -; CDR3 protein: CASSYRTENTIYF; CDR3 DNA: TGTGCCAGCAGTTACAGGACAGAAAACACCATATATTTT
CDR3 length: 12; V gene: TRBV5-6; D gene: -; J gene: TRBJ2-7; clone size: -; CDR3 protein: CASSLQGYEQYF; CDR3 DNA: TGTGCCAGCAGCTTACAGGGCTACGAGCAGTACTTC
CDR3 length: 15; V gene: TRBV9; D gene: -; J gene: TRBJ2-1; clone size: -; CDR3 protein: CASSAGDSVNNEQFF; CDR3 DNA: TGTGCCAGCAGCGCCGGGGATAGCGTCAACAATGAGCAGTTCTTC
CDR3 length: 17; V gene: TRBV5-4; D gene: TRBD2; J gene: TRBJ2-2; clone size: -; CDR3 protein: CASSEGTSGSITGELFF; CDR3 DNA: TGTGCCAGCAGCGAAGGGACTAGCGGAAGTATCACCGGGGAGCTGTTTTTT
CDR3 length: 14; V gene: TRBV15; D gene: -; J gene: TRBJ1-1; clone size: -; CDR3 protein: CATSRDLGGFEAFF; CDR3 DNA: TGTGCCACCAGCAGAGATCTCGGGGGTTTTGAAGCTTTCTTT
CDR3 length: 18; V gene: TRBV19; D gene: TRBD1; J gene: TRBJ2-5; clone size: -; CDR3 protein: CASSIGFWDRAFQETQYF; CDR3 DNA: TGTGCCAGTAGTATAGGGTTCTGGGACAGAGCGTTTCAAGAGACCCAGTACTTC
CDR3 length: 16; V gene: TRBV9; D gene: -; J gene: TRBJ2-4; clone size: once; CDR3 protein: CASSPQTGLAKNIQYF; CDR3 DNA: TGTGCCAGCAGCCCACAGACAGGCCTAGCCAAAAACATTCAGTACTTC
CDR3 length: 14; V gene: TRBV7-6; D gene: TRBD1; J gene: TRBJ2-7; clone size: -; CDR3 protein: CASRRNTGDHEQYF; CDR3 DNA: TGTGCCAGCAGGCGGAATACAGGGGATCACGAGCAGTACTTC
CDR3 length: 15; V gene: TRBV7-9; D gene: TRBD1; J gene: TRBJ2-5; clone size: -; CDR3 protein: CASSLGAYRGETQYF; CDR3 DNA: TGTGCCAGCAGCTTAGGAGCCTACAGGGGAGAGACCCAGTACTTC
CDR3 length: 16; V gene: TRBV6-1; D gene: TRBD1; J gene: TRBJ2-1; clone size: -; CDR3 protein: CASSEGLGQGTNEQFF; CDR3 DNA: TGTGCCAGCAGTGAGGGTTTGGGACAGGGTACCAATGAGCAGTTCTTC
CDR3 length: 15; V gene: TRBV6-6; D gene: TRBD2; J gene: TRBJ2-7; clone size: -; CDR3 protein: CASSYGGDSSYEQYF; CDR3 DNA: TGTGCCAGCAGTTACGGGGGGGACTCCTCCTACGAGCAGTACTTC
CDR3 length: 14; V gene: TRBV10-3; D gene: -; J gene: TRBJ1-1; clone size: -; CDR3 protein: CAISGTSGNTEAFF; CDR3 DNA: TGTGCCATCAGTGGAACCTCCGGGAACACTGAAGCTTTCTTT
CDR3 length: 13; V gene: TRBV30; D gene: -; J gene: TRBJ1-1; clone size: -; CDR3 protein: CAWTLGGVTEAFF; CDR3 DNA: TGTGCCTGGACCCTCGGGGGGGTCACTGAAGCTTTCTTT
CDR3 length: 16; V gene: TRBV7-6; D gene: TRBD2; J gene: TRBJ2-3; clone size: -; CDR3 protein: CASSLLAGVITDTQYF; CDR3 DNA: TGTGCCAGCAGCTTACTAGCGGGAGTAATAACAGATACGCAGTATTTT
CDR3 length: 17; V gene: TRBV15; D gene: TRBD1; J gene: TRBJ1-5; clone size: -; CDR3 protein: CATSREPGTGFNQPQHF; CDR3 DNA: TGTGCCACCAGCAGAGAACCCGGGACAGGGTTCAATCAGCCCCAGCATTTT
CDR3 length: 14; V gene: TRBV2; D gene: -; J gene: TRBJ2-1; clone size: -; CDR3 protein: CASSEVVEIGEQFF; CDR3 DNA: TGTGCCAGCAGTGAAGTTGTAGAGATCGGTGAGCAGTTCTTC
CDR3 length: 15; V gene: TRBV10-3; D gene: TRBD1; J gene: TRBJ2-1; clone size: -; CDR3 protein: CAISIGTGTYNEQFF; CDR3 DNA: TGTGCCATCAGCATCGGGACAGGGACCTACAATGAGCAGTTCTTC
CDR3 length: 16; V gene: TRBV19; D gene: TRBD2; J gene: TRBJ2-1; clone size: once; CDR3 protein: CASNPAGEGVDNEQFF; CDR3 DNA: TGTGCCAGTAACCCTGCGGGAGAAGGTGTAGACAATGAGCAGTTCTTC
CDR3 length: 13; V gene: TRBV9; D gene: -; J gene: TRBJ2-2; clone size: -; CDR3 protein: CASSVASTGELFF; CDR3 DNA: TGTGCCAGCAGCGTAGCTTCCACCGGGGAGCTGTTTTTT